This entry lists 14 T cell receptor beta chains sequenced from one sample in a study of blood T cells in healthy people across ages. Combining a sample-barcoded 5' primer with a J-beta primer mix, a second PCR ran for roughly 7 to 11 cycles. TCRdb re-called the 5' RACE reads with MiXCR, one entry per CDR3 protein. The profile shows about 1,800,000 distinct CDR3 sequences, roughly 27% of them singletons. The sequenced sample was blood. The receptors stem from a woman in her twenties or thirties in good health.

This clonotype has at least ten counts. The chain recombines TRBV6-5 with TRBJ1-6; 10 positions match TRBD1. With V trimmed by 6 bases and J by 10 bases, 6 bases remained unmatched. Germline V gene data show CDR1 as MNHEY and CDR2 as SVGAGI. There are 14 residues in the CDR3. The CDR3 loop is CASRTGTGVSPLHF. The CDR3 nucleotides read TGTGCCAGCAGAACCGGGACAGGGGTGTCACCCCTCCACTTT.

The chain couples TRBV7-9 to TRBJ2-3, with D uncertain. The CDR3 runs 16 residues. V was trimmed by 3 bases and J by 0 bases, leaving 13 bases between them. Germline CDR1 SEHNR, CDR2 FQNEAQ (reference sequence). The CDR3 here is CASSFVGPVSTDTQYF. The CDR3, as DNA: TGTGCCAGCAGCTTTGTGGGTCCAGTCAGCACAGATACGCAGTATTTT.

Concerning this clonotype itself: One end of the junction fails to match germline, which may point to a read error. The chain links TRBV7-9 to TRBJ2-1; D gene unclear. The CDR3 sequence is 12 residues long. Per the germline V gene, CDR1 is SEHNR and CDR2 is FQNEAQ (reference sequence). The CDR3 bases are TGTTCCAGCAGTTCGACGGCCTATGAGCAGTTCTTC. Amino acids: CSSSSTAYEQFF.

This sequence joins TRBV7-2 and TRBJ2-1; 7 bases agree with TRBD2. The DNA matches TRBJ2-7 better at its end, which makes the J call doubtful. This CDR3 is built from 14 residues. Germline V gives CDR1 SGHTA, CDR2 FQGNSA. CDR3 sequence reads: CASSRLAPYNEQYF. The CDR3 nucleotides read TGTGCCAGCTCTCGACTAGCCCCCTACAATGAGCAGTACTTC.

The CDR3 DNA sequence: TGCAGTGCTCTTCTAGCGGGAGGAGGAGAGACCCAGTACTTC. It encodes CSALLAGGGETQYF. The genes are TRBV20-1 and TRBJ2-5; the match to TRBD2 covers 11 bases. V lost 5 bases, J lost 4 bases, and 6 bases stayed unmatched. The CDR3 covers 14 residues. CDR1 DFQATT and CDR2 SNEGSKA come from the germline V gene (reference sequence).

The chain is built from TRBV5-1 and TRBJ2-5; D gene uncertain. This CDR3 contains 14 residues. Germline CDR1 and CDR2: SGHRS and YFSETQ. The V and J ends lost 4 bases and 5 bases respectively, with 15 bases between them. In DNA, the CDR3 is TGCGCCAGCAGCGCCGGGTCACGCCCGGAGACCCAGTACTTC. As protein: CASSAGSRPETQYF.

This rearrangement joins TRBV5-1 to TRBJ2-5, with a tentative D call TRBD2 (5 bases). Gene TRBJ2-7 matches the end of the DNA better, so the J call may be wrong. Looked up from germline, CDR1 is SGHRS and CDR2 is YFSETQ. This CDR3 has 13 amino acids. The CDR3 coding sequence is TGCGCCAGCAGCTTGGTGCCTAGCAGCGAGCAGTACTTC. This sequence encodes CASSLVPSSEQYF.

The chain combines TRBV3-1 with TRBJ1-1, with D hard to call. The CDR3 covers 13 residues. Per the germline V gene, CDR1 is LGHDT and CDR2 is YNNKEL (reference sequence). V dropped 4 bases and J dropped 5 bases, with 11 bases sitting between them. CDR3 sequence (DNA): TGTGCCAGCAGCCCGGAGGTAAAGACTGAAGCTTTCTTT. Protein: CASSPEVKTEAFF.

The gene calls are TRBV25-1 and TRBJ2-3; 8 bases map to TRBD2. This CDR3 has 15 residues. With 8 bases clipped from V and 10 bases from J, the junction kept 17 bases outside the gene matches. Germline assignment: CDR1 MGHDK and CDR2 SYGVNS. The chain's CDR3 is CASAGEAGEGGAQYF. CDR3 bases: TGTGCCAGCGCGGGGGAAGCGGGAGAGGGAGGGGCGCAGTATTTT.

This clonotype was found a few times. J is TRBJ2-1 and V is TRBV20-1, with TRBD2 identical over 16 bases. The germline gives CDR1 DFQATT, CDR2 SNEGSKA (reference sequence). The trim removed 5 bases at V and 8 bases at J, leaving 9 bases unmatched. The CDR3 contains 16 residues. The CDR3 region has the DNA TGCAGTGCTGGGGGACTAGCGGGAGGGCCTGGAGATGAGCAGTTCTTC. It is translated as CSAGGLAGGPGDEQFF.

The chain couples TRBV27 to TRBJ1-1, with 7 bases that match TRBD1. The germline V gene encodes CDR1 MNHEY and CDR2 SMNVEV (reference sequence). J lost 0 bases, V lost 1 base, and 8 bases had no gene match. The CDR3 consists of 17 residues. This CDR3 reads CASSLLATGALNTEAFF. Here the CDR3 DNA reads TGTGCCAGCAGTTTATTGGCTACAGGGGCACTGAACACTGAAGCTTTCTTT.

The rearrangement links TRBV7-9 to TRBJ2-3; perhaps TRBD2 as D (6 bases). Between the trimmed V and J ends, which lost 3 bases and 4 bases, there was a span of 11 bases. From germline, CDR1 is SEHNR and CDR2 FQNEAQ (reference sequence). This CDR3 contains 14 residues. The CDR3 loop is CASSFLAQADTQYF. The CDR3 DNA reads as TGTGCCAGCAGCTTCCTAGCGCAGGCAGATACGCAGTATTTT.

J is TRBJ2-1 and V is TRBV25-1; D gene unclear. This CDR3 has 14 residues. Germline assignment: CDR1 MGHDK and CDR2 SYGVNS. Trimming pared 3 bases from V and 4 bases from J, leaving 10 bases between. The CDR3 reads CASSDPPGYNEQFF. In nucleotides, the CDR3 is TGTGCCAGCAGTGACCCGCCTGGGTACAATGAGCAGTTCTTC.

This sequence joins TRBV28 and TRBJ2-7; 8 positions match TRBD2. The CDR3 is 14 residues long. Trimming took 6 bases from V and 4 from J; bases not matched to a gene: 8. Germline V gene sequence: CDR1 MDHEN, CDR2 SYDVKM. The chain's CDR3 is CASRRSLAGYEQYF. The CDR3 bases are TGTGCCAGCAGACGATCTCTAGCGGGTTACGAGCAGTACTTC.